The sequence of this T cell receptor (beta chain) was determined in a study of CD8 T cells in ankylosing spondylitis. Study observations and caveats: Characteristic of ankylosing spondylitis blood, it appeared, was a TCR beta motif comprising fewer than 10 highly homologous variants. Reportedly, significant enrichment of disease-linked clones occurred in matched ankylosing spondylitis synovial fluid. In the blood and synovial fluid of reactive arthritis, some motif variants had been previously reported.

Trimming stripped 5 bases from V and 0 bases from J, with 16 bases between. The CDR3 loop spans 17 amino acids. Germline V lookup: CDR1 LNHDA, CDR2 SQIVND (reference sequence). Making use of molecular barcodes, quantitative 5'-RACE generated TCR beta libraries. TCRdb itself ran the 5' RACE reads through MiXCR, one entry per CDR3 protein. This sample has about 340,000 distinct CDR3 sequences, with approximately 15% found just once. Notes on this clonotype: What it recognizes is unknown.

The sample comprised blood, either unsorted or a sorted T cell fraction (not recorded which). This TCR was sampled from a male donor with ankylosing spondylitis or in good health (not recorded which). This chain links TRBV19 with TRBJ2-2, with D possibly matching TRBD1 (6 bases). The CDR3 DNA is TGTGCCAGTAGTTTCCCTACGGGACACGCGAACACCGGGGAGCTGTTTTTT. Amino acids: CASSFPTGHANTGELFF. Full variable domain (outside the CDR3, taken from reference TRBV19 and TRBJ2-2): DGGITQSPKYLFRKEGQNVTLSCEQNLNHDAMYWYRQDPGQGLRLIYYSQIVNDFQKGDIAEGYSVSREKKESFPLTVTSAQKNPTAFYLCASSFPTGHANTGELFFGEGSRLTVL.